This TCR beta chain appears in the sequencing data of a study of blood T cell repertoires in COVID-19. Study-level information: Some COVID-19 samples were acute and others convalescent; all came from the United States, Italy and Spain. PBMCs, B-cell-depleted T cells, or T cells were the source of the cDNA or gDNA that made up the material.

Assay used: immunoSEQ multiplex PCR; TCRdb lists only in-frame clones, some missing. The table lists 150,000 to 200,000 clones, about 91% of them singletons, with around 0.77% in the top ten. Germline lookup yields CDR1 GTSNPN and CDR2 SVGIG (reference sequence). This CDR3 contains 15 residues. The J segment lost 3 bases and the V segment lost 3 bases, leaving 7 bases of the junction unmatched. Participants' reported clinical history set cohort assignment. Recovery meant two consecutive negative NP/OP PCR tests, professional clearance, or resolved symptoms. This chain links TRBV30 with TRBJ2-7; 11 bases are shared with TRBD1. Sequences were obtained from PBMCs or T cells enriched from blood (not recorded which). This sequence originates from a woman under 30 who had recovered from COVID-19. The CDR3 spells CAWRQPGQGGYEQYF. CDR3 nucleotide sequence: TGTGCCTGGAGACAACCGGGACAGGGGGGCTACGAGCAGTACTTC.